This record concerns one TCR beta chain sequence. The source of the sample is a study of blood T cell repertoires in COVID-19. Study context: The origin of the acute and convalescent COVID-19 samples was the United States, Italy and Spain. PBMCs, B-cell-depleted T cells, or T cells were the source of the cDNA or gDNA that made up the material.

Source study methods: The assay estimated nucleated cells by amplifying reference gene primers. Libraries were prepared by immunoSEQ multiplex PCR; TCRdb keeps only in-frame clonotypes and omits some of them. D and trimming were read from the DNA, whereas the V and J calls and clone size are those reported in that table. Altogether a few hundred thousand clones are present, roughly 89% being singletons, with the ten largest covering 2.2%. The CDR3 is 18 residues long. Per germline, CDR1 MGHRA and CDR2 YSYEKL. V lost 1 base and J lost 4; bases outside the gene matches: 12. The J gene is TRBJ2-1, the V gene TRBV4-1; 8 bases align to TRBD2. Sequencing was done on a sample of peripheral blood. This sequence was found in a man in his fifties with acute or convalescent COVID-19. The CDR3 is CASSQVPLSGVPYNEQFF. Here the CDR3 DNA reads TGCGCCAGCAGCCAAGTCCCTCTTAGCGGGGTGCCATACAATGAGCAGTTCTTC.